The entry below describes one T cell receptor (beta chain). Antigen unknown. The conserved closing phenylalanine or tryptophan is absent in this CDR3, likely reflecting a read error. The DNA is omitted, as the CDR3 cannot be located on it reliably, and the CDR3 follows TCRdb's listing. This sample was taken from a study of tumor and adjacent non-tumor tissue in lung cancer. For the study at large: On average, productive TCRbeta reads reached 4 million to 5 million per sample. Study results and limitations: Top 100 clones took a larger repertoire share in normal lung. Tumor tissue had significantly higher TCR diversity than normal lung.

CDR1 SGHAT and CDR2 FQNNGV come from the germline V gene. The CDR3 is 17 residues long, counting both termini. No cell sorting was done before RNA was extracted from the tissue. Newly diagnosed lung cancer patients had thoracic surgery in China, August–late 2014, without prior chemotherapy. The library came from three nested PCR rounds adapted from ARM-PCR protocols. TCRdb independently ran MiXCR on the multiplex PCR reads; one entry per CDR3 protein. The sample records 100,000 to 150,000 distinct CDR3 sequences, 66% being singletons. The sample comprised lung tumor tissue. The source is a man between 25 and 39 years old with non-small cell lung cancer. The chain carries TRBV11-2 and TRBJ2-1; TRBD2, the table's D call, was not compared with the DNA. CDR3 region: CASSLPSRRKSYNELFS.